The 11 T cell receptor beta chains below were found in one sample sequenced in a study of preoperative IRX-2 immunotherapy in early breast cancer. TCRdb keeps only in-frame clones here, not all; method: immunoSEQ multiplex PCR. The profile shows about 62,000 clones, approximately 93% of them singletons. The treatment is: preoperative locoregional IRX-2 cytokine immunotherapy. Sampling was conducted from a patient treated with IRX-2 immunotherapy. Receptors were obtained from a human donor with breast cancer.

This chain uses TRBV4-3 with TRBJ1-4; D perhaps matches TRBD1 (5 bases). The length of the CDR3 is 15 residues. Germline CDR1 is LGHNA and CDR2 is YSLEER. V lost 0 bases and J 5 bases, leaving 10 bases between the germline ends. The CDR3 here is CASSQDTGFNEKLFF. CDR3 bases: TGCGCCAGCAGCCAAGATACAGGATTCAATGAAAAACTGTTTTTT.

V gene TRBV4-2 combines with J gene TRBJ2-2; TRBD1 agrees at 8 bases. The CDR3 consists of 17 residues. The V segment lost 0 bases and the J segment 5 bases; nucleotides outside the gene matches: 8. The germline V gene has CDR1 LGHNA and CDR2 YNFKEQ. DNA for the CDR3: TGTGCCAGCAGCCAAGAGTGGAGGACAGGGCTTACCGGGGAGCTGTTTTTT. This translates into CASSQEWRTGLTGELFF.

CDR3: CASSEVTDTQYF. The DNA for the CDR3 is TGCGCCAGCAGTGAGGTCACAGATACGCAGTATTTT. The rearrangement uses TRBV10-2 and TRBJ2-3; no firm D call. V lost 2 bases to trimming and J lost 2 bases, with 2 bases between them. The germline V gene has CDR1 WSHSY and CDR2 SAAADI. The CDR3 loop spans 12 amino acids.

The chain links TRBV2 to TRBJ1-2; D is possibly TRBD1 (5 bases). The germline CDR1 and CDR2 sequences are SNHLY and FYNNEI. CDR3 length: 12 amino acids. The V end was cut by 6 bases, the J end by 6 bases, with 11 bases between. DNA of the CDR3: TGTGCCAGCAGACGAGGGACGGATGGCTACACCTTC. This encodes CASRRGTDGYTF.

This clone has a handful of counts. Here the CDR3 DNA reads TGTGCCTGGAGTAGAGTGCGGCAGGCTTTCTTT. It codes for CAWSRVRQAFF. The chain uses TRBV30 and TRBJ1-1; D is unclear. Deletions cut 2 bases from V and 11 bases from J, with 12 bases between. The CDR3 loop spans 11 amino acids. Germline values: CDR1 GTSNPN, CDR2 SVGIG (reference sequence). Full variable domain (remainder filled in from reference TRBV30 and TRBJ1-1): SQTIHQWPATLVQPVGSPLSLECTVEGTSNPNLYWYRQAAGRGLQLLFYSVGIGQISSEVPQNLSASRPQDRQFILSSKKLLLSDSGFYLCAWSRVRQAFFGQGTRLTVV.

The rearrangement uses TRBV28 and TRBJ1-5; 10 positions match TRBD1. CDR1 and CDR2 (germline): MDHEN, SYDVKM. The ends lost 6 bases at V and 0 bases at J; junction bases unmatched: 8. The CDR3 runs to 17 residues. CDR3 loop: CASRNGQGDYSNQPQHF. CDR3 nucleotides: TGTGCCAGCAGAAATGGACAGGGGGATTATAGCAATCAGCCCCAGCATTTT.

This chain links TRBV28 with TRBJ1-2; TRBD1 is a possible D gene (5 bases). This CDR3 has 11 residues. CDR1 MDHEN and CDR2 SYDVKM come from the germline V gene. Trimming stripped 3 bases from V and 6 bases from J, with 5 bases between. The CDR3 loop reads CASSFRDGYTF. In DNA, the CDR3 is TGTGCCAGCAGTTTCAGGGATGGCTACACCTTC.

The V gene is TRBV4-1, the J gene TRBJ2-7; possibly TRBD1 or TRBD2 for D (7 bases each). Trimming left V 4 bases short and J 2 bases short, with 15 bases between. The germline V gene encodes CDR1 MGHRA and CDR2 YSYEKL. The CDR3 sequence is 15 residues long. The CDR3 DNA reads TGCGCCAGCAGCCCAGCGGCAGGGGGGGCCTACGAGCAGTACTTC. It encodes CASSPAAGGAYEQYF.

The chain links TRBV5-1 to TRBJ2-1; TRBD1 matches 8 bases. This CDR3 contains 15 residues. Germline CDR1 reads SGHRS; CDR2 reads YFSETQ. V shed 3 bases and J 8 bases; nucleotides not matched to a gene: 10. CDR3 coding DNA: TGCGCCAGCAGCTACACGGACAGGGATGGCCATGAGCAGTTCTTC. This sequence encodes CASSYTDRDGHEQFF.

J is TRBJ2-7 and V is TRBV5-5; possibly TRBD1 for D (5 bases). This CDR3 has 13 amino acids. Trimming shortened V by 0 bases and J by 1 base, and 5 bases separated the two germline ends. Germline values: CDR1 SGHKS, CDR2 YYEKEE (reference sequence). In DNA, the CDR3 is TGTGCCAGCAGCTTGGAGGGGTCCTACGAGCAGTACTTC. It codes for CASSLEGSYEQYF.

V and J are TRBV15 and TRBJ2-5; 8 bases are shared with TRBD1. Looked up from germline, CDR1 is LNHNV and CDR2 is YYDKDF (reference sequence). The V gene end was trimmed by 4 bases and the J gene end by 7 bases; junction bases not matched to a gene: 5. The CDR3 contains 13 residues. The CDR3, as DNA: TGTGCCACCAGCACCGACAGGGGAGGGACCCAGTACTTC. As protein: CATSTDRGGTQYF.